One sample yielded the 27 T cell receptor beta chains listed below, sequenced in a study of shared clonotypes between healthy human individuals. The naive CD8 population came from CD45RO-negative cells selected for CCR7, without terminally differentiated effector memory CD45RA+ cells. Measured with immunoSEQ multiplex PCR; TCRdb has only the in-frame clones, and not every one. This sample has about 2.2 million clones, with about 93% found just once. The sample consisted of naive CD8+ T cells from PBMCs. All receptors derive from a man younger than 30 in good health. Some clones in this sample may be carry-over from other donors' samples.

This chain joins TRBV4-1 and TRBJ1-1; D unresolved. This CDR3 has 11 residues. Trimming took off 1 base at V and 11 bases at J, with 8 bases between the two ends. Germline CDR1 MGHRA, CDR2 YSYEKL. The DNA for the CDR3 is TGCGCCAGCAGCCAAGGAGTCGGTGCTTTCTTT. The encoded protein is CASSQGVGAFF.

The CDR3 bases are TGCAGCGTTGCCGGGACAACAGACAGGTGCGAGCAGTACTTC. Its protein product is CSVAGTTDRCEQYF. The chain employs TRBV29-1 and TRBJ2-7, with a tentative D call TRBD1 (6 bases). V was pared by 4 bases and J by 6 bases, with 19 bases between. CDR1 and CDR2 from the germline V gene are SQVTM and ANQGSEA. This CDR3 is built from 14 residues.

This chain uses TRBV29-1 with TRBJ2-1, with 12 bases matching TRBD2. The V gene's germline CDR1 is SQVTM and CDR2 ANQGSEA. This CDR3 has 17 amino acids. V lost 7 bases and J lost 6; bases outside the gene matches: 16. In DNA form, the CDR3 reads TGCAGCGCTCTACAGATACCGGGACTAGCGGGTCGCAATGAGCAGTTCTTC. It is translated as CSALQIPGLAGRNEQFF.

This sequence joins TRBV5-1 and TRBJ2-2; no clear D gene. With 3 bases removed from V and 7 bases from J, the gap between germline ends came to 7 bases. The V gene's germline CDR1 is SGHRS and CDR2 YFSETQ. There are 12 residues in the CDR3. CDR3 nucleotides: TGCGCCAGCAGCTCTGAGCGCGGGGAGCTGTTTTTT. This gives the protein CASSSERGELFF.

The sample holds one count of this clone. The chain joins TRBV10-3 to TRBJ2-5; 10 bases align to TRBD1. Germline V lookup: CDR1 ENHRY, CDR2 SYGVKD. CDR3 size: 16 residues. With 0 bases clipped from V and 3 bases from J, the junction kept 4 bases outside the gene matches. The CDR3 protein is CAISESGTGDKETQYF. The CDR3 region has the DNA TGTGCCATCAGTGAGTCTGGGACAGGGGACAAAGAGACCCAGTACTTC.

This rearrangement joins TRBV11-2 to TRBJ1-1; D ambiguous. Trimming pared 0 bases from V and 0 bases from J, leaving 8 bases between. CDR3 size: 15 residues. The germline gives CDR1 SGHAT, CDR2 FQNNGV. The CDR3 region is CASSLEAEMNTEAFF. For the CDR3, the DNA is TGTGCCAGCAGCTTAGAGGCAGAGATGAACACTGAAGCTTTCTTT.

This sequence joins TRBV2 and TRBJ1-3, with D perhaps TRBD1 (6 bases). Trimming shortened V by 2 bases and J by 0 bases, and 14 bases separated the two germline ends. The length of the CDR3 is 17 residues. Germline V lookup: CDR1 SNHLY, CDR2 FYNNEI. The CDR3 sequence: CASSEWGTTVSGNTIYF. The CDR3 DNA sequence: TGTGCCAGCAGTGAATGGGGGACAACGGTCTCTGGAAACACCATATATTTT.

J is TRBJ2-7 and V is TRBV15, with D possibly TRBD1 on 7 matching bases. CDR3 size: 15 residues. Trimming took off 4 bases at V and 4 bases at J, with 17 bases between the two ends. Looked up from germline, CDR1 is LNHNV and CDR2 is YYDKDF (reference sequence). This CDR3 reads CATSTSGGPSYEQYF. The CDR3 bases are TGTGCCACCAGCACTTCAGGGGGGCCCTCTTACGAGCAGTACTTC. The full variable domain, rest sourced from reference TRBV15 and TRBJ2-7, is DAMVIQNPRYQVTQFGKPVTLSCSQTLNHNVMYWYQQKSSQAPKLLFHYYDKDFNNEADTPDNFQSRRPNTSFCFLDIRSPGLGDTAMYLCATSTSGGPSYEQYFGPGTRLTVT.

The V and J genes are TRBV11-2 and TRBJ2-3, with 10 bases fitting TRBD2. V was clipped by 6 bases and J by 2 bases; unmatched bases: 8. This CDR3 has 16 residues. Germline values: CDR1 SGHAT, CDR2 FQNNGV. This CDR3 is CASSPGLAAFTDTQYF. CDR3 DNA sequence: TGTGCCAGCAGTCCTGGACTAGCGGCATTCACAGATACGCAGTATTTT.

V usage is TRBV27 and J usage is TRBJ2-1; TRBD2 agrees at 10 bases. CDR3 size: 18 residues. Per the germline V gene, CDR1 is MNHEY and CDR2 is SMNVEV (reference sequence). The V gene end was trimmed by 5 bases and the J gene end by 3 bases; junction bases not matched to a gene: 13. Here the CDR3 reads CASSPKIGTSAFYNEQFF. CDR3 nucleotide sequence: TGTGCCAGCAGTCCTAAGATCGGGACTAGCGCGTTCTACAATGAGCAGTTCTTC.

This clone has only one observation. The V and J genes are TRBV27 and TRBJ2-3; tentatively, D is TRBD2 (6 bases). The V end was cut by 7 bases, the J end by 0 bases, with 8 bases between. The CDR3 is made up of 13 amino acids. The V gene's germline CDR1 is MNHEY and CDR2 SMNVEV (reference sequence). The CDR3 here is CASKGTSTDTQYF. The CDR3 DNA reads TGTGCCAGCAAGGGGACTAGCACAGATACGCAGTATTTT.

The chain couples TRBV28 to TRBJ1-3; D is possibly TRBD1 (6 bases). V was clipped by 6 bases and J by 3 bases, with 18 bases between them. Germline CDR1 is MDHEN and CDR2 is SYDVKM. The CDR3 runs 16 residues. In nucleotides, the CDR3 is TGTGCCAGCAGCCTCCTCCCGGGGGGGCATGGAAACACCATATATTTT. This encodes CASSLLPGGHGNTIYF.

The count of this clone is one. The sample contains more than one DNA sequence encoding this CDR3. CDR3 loop: CASSLYRLNTEAFF. The CDR3 DNA follows: TGTGCCAGCAGTTTATACAGACTGAACACTGAAGCTTTCTTT. This chain connects TRBV27 to TRBJ1-1; the D is unclear. With 1 base removed from V and 0 bases from J, the gap between germline ends came to 6 bases. Germline assignment: CDR1 MNHEY and CDR2 SMNVEV (reference sequence). CDR3 size: 14 residues.

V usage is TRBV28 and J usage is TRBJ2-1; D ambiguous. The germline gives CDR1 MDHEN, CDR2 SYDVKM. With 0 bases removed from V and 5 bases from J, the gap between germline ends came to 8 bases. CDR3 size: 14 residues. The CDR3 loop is CASSLWADNNEQFF. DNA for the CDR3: TGTGCCAGCAGTTTATGGGCAGACAACAATGAGCAGTTCTTC. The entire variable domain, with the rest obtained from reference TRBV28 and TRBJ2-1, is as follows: DVKVTQSSRYLVKRTGEKVFLECVQDMDHENMFWYRQDPGLGLRLIYFSYDVKMKEKGDIPEGYSVSREKKERFSLILESASTNQTSMYLCASSLWADNNEQFFGPGTRLTVL.

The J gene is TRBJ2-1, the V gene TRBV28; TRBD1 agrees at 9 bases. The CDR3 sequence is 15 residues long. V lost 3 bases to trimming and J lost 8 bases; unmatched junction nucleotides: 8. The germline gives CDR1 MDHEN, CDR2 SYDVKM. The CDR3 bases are TGTGCCAGCAGTTTCACAGGGGGCTTCAGTGATGAGCAGTTCTTC. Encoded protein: CASSFTGGFSDEQFF.

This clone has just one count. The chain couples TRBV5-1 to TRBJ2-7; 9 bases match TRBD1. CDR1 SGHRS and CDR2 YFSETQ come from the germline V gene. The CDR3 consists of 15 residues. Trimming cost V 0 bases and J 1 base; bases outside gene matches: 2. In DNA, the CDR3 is TGCGCCAGCAGCTTGGGACAGGGGGTATCCTACGAGCAGTACTTC. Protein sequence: CASSLGQGVSYEQYF.

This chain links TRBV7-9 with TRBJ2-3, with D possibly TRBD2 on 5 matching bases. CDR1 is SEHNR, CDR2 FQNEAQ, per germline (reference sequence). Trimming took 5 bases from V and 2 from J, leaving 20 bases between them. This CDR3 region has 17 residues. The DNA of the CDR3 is TGTGCCAGCAGCCTGCGGCCCGGACTTTCTGACACAGATACGCAGTATTTT. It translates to CASSLRPGLSDTDTQYF.

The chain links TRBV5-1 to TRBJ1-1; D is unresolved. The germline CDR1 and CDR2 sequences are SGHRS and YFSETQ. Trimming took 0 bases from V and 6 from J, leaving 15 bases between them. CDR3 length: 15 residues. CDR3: CASSLGPWGGAEAFF. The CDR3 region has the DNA TGCGCCAGCAGCTTGGGCCCCTGGGGTGGTGCTGAAGCTTTCTTT.

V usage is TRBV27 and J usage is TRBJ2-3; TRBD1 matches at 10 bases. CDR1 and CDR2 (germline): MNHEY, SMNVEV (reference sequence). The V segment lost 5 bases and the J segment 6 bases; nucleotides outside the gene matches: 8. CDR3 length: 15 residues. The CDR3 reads CASSLRQGALDTQYF. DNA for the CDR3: TGTGCCAGCAGTCTTCGACAGGGGGCCTTGGATACGCAGTATTTT.

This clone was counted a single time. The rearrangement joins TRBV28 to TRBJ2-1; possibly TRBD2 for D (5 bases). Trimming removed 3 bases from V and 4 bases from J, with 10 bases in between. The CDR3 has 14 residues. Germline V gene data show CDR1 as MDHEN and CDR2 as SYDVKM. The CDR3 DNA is TGTGCCAGCAGTTTGGATAGCGTATACAATGAGCAGTTCTTC. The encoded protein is CASSLDSVYNEQFF.

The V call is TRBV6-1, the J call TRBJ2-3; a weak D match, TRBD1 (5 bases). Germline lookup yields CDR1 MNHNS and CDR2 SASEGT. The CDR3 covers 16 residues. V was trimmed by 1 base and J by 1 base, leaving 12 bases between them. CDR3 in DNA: TGTGCCAGCAGTGAAGGGCAGGGTTGGGGCACAGATACGCAGTATTTT. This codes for CASSEGQGWGTDTQYF.

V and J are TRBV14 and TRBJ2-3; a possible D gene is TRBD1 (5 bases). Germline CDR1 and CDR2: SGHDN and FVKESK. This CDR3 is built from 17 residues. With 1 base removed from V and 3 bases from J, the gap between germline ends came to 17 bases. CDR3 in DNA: TGTGCCAGCAGCCAAGGCCCCGCGAAGGGGTGGACAGATACGCAGTATTTT. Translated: CASSQGPAKGWTDTQYF.

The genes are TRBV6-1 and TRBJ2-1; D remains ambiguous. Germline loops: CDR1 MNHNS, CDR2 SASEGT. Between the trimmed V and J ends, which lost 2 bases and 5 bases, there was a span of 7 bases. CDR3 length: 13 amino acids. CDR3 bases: TGTGCCAGCAGTGAACGGCAGAACAATGAGCAGTTCTTC. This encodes CASSERQNNEQFF.

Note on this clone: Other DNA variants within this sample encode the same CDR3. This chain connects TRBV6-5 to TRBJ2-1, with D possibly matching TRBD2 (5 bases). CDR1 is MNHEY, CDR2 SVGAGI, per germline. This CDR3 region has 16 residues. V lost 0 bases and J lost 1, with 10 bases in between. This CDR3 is CASSYSGGRSYNEQFF. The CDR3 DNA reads TGTGCCAGCAGTTACTCGGGCGGGCGGTCCTACAATGAGCAGTTCTTC.

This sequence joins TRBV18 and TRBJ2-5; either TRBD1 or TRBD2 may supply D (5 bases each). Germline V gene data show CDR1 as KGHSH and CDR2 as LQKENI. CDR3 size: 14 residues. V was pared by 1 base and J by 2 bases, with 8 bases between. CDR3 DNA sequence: TGTGCCAGCTCACCACGGGACGGACAAGAGACCCAGTACTTC. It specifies CASSPRDGQETQYF.

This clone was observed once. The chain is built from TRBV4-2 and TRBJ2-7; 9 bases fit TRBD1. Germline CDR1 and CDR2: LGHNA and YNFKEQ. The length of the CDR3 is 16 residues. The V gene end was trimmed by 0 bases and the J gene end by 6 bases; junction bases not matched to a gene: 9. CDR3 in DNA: TGTGCCAGCAGCCAAGATAGGGACAGGGTCTTAAGCGAGCAGTACTTC. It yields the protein CASSQDRDRVLSEQYF.

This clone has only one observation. The CDR3 protein is CAWSIAGDNEQFF. The CDR3, as DNA: TGTGCCTGGAGTATAGCGGGCGACAATGAGCAGTTCTTC. The rearrangement joins TRBV30 to TRBJ2-1; TRBD2 agrees at 7 bases. Germline V gives CDR1 GTSNPN, CDR2 SVGIG (reference sequence). The CDR3 spans 13 residues. V was clipped by 2 bases and J by 5 bases; unmatched bases: 3.